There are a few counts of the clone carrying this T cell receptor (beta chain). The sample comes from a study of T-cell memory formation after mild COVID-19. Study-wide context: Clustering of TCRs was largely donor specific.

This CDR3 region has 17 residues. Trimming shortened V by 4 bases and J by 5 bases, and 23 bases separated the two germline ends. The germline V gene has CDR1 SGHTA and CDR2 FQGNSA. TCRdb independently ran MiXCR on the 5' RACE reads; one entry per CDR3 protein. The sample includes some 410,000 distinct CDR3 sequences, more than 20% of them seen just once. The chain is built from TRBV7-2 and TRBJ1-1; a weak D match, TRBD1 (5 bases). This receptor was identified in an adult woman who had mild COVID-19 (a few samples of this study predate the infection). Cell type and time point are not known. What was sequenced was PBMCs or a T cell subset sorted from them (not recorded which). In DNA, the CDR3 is TGTGCCAGCAGCTCTATTATTTCGGGACCTCCGGGGACTGAAGCTTTCTTT. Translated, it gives CASSSIISGPPGTEAFF.